This T cell receptor beta chain was found in a study of tumor and adjacent non-tumor tissue in lung cancer. Three rounds of nested PCR, following a modified ARM-PCR protocol, produced the TCRbeta library. In TCRdb, the multiplex PCR reads were re-called with MiXCR into one record per CDR3 protein. The table lists 89,000 or so distinct CDR3 sequences, around two thirds of them singletons. This sample's RNA came from whole unsorted tissue. The source is a man in his sixties or seventies with non-small cell lung cancer. The specimen sequenced was lung tumor tissue.

CDR3 loop: CARRAHRVGNQPQHF. The CDR3 bases are TGTGCCAGGAGGGCCCACAGGGTGGGCAATCAGCCCCAGCATTTT. This chain links TRBV6-2 or TRBV6-3 with TRBJ1-5; TRBD1 is a possible D gene (6 bases). The CDR3 spans 15 residues. V lost 9 bases and J 2 bases, leaving 17 bases between the germline ends. From germline, CDR1 is MNHEY and CDR2 SVGEGT.